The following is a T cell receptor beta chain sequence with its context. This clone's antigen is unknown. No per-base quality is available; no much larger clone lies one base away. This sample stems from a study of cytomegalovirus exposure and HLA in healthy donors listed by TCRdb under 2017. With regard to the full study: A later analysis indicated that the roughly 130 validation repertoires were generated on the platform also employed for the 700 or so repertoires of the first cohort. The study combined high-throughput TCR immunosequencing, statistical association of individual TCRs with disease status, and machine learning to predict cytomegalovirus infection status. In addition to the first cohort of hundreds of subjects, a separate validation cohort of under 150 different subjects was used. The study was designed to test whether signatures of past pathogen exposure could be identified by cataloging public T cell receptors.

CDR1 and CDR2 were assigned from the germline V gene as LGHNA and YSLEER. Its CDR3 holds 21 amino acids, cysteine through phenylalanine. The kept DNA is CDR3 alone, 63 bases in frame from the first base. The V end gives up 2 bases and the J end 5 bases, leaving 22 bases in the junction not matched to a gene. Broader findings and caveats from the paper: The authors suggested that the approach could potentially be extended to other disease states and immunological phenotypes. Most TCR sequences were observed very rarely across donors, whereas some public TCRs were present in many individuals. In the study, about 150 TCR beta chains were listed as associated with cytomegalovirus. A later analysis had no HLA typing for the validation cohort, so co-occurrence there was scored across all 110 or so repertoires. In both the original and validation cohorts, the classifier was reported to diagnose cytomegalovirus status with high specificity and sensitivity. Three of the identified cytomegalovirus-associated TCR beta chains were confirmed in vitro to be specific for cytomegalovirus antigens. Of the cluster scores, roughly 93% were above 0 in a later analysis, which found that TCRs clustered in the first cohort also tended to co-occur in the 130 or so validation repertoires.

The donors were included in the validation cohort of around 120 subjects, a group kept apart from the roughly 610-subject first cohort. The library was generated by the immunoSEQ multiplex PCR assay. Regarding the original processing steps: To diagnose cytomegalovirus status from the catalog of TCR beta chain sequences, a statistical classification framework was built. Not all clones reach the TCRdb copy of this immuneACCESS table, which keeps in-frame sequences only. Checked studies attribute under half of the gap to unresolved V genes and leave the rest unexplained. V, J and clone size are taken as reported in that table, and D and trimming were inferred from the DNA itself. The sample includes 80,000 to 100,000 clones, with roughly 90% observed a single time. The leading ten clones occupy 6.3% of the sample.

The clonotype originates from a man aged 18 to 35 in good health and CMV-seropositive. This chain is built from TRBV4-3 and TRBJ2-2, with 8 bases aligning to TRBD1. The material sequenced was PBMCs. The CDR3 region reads CASSQQSRGRHEGTGTGELFF. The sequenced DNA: TGCGCCAGCAGCCAACAATCCAGGGGGCGCCACGAGGGAACGGGTACCGGGGAGCTGTTTTTT.